The clone carrying this T cell receptor (beta chain) was detected many times. The sample is drawn from a study of regulatory T cells in long-lasting Graves disease. Time point of the sample: persistent/refractory GD, antithyroid drugs over 5 years with positive TRAb. Following extraction of RNA from PBMCs, that RNA was used to make the TCR library. Through Arm-PCR of CDR3 regions and iRepertoire HTBI primers, TCR beta libraries were built. TCRdb fed the multiplex PCR reads into MiXCR, producing one record per CDR3 protein. The sample includes around 510,000 distinct CDR3 sequences, under 25% of them seen just once. J lost 0 bases, V lost 6 bases, and 8 bases had no gene match. This CDR3 is built from 15 residues. CDR1 and CDR2 (germline): MDHEN, SYDVKM.

V usage is TRBV28 and J usage is TRBJ2-7; 7 bases align to TRBD1. The sequence was collected from a female donor with Graves disease. The specimen comprised peripheral blood mononuclear cells (PBMCs), sampled when the disease was refractory, from a patient treated with antithyroid drugs. CDR3 region: CASSSGQESSYEQYF. The CDR3 nucleotides read TGTGCCAGCAGCTCCGGACAGGAGAGCTCCTACGAGCAGTACTTC.